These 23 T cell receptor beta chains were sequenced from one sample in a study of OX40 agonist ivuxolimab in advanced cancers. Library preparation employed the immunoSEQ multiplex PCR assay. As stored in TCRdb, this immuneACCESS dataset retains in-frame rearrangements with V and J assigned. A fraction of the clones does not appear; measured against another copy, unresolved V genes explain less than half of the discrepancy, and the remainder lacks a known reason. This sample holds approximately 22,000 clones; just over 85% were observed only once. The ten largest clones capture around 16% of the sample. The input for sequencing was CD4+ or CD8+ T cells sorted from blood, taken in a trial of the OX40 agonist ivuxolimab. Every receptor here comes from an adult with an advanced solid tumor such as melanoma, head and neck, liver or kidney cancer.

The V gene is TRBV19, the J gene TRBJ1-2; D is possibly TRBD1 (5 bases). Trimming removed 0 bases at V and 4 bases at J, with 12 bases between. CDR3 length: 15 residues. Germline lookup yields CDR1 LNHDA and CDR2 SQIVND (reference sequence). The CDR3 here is CASSIEGTTSYGYTF. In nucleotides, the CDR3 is TGTGCCAGTAGTATAGAAGGGACTACTTCCTATGGCTACACCTTC.

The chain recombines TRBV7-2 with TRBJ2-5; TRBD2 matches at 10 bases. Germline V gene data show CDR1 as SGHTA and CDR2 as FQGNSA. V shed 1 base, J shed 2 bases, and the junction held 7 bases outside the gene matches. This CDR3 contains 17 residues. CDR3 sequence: CASSLVWLAGDQETQYF. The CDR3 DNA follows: TGTGCCAGCAGCTTAGTTTGGCTAGCGGGGGATCAAGAGACCCAGTACTTC.

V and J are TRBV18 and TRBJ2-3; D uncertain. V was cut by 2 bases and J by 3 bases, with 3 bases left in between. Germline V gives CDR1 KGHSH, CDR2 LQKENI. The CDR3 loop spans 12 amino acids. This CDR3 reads CASSPRTDTQYF. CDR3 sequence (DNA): TGTGCCAGCTCACCAAGAACAGATACGCAGTATTTT.

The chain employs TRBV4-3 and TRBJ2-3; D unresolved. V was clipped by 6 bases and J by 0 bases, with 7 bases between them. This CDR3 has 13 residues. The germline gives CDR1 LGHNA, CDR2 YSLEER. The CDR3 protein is CASRGQSTDTQYF. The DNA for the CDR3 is TGCGCCAGCAGAGGGCAGAGCACAGATACGCAGTATTTT.

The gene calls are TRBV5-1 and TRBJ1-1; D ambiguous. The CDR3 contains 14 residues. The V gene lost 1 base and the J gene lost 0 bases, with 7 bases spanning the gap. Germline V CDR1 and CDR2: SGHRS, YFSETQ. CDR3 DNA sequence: TGCGCCAGCAGCTTGTGGGATATGAACACTGAAGCTTTCTTT. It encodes CASSLWDMNTEAFF.

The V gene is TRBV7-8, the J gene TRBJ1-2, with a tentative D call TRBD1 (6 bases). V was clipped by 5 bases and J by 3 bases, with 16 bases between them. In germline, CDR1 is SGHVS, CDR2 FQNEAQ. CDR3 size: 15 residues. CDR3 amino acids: CASSQEGGIYYGYTF. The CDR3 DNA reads TGTGCCAGCAGCCAGGAGGGGGGAATTTACTATGGCTACACCTTC.

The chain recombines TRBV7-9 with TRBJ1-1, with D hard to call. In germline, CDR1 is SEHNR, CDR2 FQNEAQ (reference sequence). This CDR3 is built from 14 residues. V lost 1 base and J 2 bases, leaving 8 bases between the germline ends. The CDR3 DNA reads TGTGCCAGCAGCTTAGGCGCTGGAAACACTGAAGCTTTCTTT. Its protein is CASSLGAGNTEAFF.

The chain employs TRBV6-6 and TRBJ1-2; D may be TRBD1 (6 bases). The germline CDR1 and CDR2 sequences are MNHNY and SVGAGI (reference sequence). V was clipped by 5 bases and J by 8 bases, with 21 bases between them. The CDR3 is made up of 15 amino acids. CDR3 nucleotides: TGTGCCAGCAGTAAACAGGGATCCCCCCCGGACGGCTACACCTTC. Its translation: CASSKQGSPPDGYTF.

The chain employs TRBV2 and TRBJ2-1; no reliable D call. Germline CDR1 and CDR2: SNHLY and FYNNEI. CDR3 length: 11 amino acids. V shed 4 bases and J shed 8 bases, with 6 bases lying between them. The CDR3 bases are TGTGCCAGCAGTGCCGTGGATGAGCAGTTCTTC. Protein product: CASSAVDEQFF.

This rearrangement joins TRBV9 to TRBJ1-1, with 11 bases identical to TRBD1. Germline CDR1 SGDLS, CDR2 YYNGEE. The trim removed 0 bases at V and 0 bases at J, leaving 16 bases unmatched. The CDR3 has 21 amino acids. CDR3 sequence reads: CASSVGTGGETPAPMNTEAFF. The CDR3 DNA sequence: TGTGCCAGCAGCGTAGGGACAGGGGGCGAAACCCCCGCACCCATGAACACTGAAGCTTTCTTT.

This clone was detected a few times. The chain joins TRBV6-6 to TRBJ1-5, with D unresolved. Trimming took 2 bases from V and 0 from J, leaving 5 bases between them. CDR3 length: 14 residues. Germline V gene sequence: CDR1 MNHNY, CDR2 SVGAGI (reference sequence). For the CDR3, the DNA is TGTGCCAGCAGTTACAAGGATAGCAATCAGCCCCAGCATTTT. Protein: CASSYKDSNQPQHF.

DNA for the CDR3: TGTGCCAGCAGTGGACAGGGGGCCGACGAGCAGTACTTC. As protein: CASSGQGADEQYF. The V call is TRBV27, the J call TRBJ2-7, with 11 positions matching TRBD1. The V gene end was trimmed by 5 bases and the J gene end by 5 bases; junction bases not matched to a gene: 2. CDR1 is MNHEY and CDR2 is SMNVEV in the germline V gene (reference sequence). This CDR3 has 13 residues.

The DNA of the CDR3 is TGTGCCAGCAGTTACCAGACAGGGTTGGCCGGGGAGCTGTTTTTT. Translated, it gives CASSYQTGLAGELFF. This chain links TRBV6-5 with TRBJ2-2, with 7 bases fitting TRBD1. Trimming took 2 bases from V and 6 from J; bases not matched to a gene: 6. Germline values: CDR1 MNHEY, CDR2 SVGAGI. The CDR3 runs to 15 residues.

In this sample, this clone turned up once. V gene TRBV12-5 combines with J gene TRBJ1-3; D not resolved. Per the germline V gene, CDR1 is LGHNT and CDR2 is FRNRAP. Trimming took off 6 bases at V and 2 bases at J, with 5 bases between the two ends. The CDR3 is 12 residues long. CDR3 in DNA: TGTGCTAGTGGGAGCGCTGGAAACACCATATATTTT. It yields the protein CASGSAGNTIYF.

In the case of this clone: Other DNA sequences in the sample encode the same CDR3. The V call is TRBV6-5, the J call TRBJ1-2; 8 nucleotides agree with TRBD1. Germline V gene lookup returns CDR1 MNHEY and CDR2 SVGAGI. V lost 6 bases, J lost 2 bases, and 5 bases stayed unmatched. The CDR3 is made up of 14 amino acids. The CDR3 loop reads CASRMGQENYGYTF. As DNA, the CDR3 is TGTGCCAGCAGGATGGGACAGGAGAACTATGGCTACACCTTC.

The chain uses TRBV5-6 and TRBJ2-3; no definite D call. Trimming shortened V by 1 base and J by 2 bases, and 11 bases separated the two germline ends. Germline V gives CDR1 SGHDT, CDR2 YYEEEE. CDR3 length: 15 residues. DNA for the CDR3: TGTGCCAGCAGCTTGCGCGGCCAGACCACAGATACGCAGTATTTT. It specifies CASSLRGQTTDTQYF.

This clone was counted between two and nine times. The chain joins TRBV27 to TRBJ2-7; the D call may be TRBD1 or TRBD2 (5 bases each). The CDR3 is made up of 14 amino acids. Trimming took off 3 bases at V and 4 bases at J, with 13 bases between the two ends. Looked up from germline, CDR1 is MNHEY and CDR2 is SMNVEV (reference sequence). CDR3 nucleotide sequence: TGTGCCAGCAGTTTGGGACCTCCGGTTTACGAGCAGTACTTC. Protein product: CASSLGPPVYEQYF.

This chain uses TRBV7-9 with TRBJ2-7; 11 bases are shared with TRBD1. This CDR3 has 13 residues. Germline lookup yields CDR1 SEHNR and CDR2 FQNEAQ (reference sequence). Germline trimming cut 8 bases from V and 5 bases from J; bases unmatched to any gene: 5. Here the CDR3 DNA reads TGTGCCAGCGAGGACAGGGGGCCTCACGAGCAGTACTTC. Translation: CASEDRGPHEQYF.

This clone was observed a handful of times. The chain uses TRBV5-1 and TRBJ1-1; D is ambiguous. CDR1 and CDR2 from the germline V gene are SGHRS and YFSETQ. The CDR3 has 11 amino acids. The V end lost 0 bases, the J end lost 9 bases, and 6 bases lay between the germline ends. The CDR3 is CASSLDGKAFF. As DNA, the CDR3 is TGCGCCAGCAGCTTGGACGGAAAAGCTTTCTTT. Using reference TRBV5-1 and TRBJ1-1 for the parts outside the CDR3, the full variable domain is KAGVTQTPRYLIKTRGQQVTLSCSPISGHRSVSWYQQTPGQGLQFLFEYFSETQRNKGNFPGRFSGRQFSNSRSEMNVSTLELGDSALYLCASSLDGKAFFGQGTRLTVV.

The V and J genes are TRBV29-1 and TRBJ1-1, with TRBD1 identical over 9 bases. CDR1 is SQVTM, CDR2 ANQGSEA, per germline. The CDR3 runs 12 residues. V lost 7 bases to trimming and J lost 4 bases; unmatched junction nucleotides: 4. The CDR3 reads CSARDRATEAFF. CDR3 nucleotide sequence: TGCAGCGCCCGGGACAGGGCCACTGAAGCTTTCTTT.

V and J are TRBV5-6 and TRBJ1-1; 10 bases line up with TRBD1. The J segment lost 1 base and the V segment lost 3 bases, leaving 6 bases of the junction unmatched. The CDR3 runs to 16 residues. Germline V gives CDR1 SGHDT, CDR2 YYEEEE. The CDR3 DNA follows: TGTGCCAGCAGCTCCCCGGGACAGGGGTCGAACACTGAAGCTTTCTTT. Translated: CASSSPGQGSNTEAFF. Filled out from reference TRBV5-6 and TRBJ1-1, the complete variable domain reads DAGVTQSPTHLIKTRGQQVTLRCSPKSGHDTVSWYQQALGQGPQFIFQYYEEEERQRGNFPDRFSGHQFPNYSSELNVNALLLGDSALYLCASSSPGQGSNTEAFFGQGTRLTVV.

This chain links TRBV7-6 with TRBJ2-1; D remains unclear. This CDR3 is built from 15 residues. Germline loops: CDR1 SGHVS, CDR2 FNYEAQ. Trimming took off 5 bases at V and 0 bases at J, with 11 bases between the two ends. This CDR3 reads CASSLGPSSYNEQFF. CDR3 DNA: TGTGCCAGCAGCCTCGGCCCTAGCTCCTACAATGAGCAGTTCTTC. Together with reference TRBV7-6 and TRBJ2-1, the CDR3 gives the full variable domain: GAGVSQSPRYKVTKRGQDVALRCDPISGHVSLYWYRQALGQGPEFLTYFNYEAQQDKSGLPNDRFSAERPEGSISTLTIQRTEQRDSAMYRCASSLGPSSYNEQFFGPGTRLTVL.

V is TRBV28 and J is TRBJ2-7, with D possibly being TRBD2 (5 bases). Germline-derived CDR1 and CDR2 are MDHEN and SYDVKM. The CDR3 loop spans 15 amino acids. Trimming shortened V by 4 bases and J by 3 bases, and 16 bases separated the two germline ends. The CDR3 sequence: CASSSGFSTLYEQYF. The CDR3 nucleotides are TGTGCCAGCAGTTCGGGGTTTTCTACTCTCTACGAGCAGTACTTC.